This TCR beta chain was recorded in a study of human T cells and chemical hapten exposure. Study overall: Sensitization employed 2% DPC on 2 cm by 2 cm of upper inner arm skin. During the roughly 25-week study period, patients had diphenylcyclopropenone applied to the scalp every week. Patients were mainly female, each with alopecia areata, totalis or universalis.

Time point noted: patch test 1, 2 weeks after DPC sensitization. The treatment: therapeutic diphenylcyclopropenone sensitization with weekly scalp DPC. CDR1 and CDR2 from the germline V gene are SQVTM and ANQGSEA. Trimming stripped 0 bases from V and 2 bases from J, with 10 bases between. CDR3 length equals 14 residues. TCRdb reprocessed the RACE reads with MiXCR, giving one entry per CDR3 protein. The sample includes roughly 100,000 distinct CDR3 sequences, approximately 11% of them seen just once. This chain links TRBV29-1 with TRBJ1-2; tentatively, D is TRBD1 (5 bases). The source of this sequence is a woman aged 40 to 50 with alopecia areata. Some clones in this sample may be carry-over from other donors' samples. The material sequenced was whole blood, taken in connection with sensitization to the hapten diphenylcyclopropenone (DPC). The CDR3 DNA reads TGCAGCGTTGAAGATGTTGGGGCCAACTATGGCTACACCTTC. Protein product: CSVEDVGANYGYTF.